Below are 30 T cell receptor beta chains sequenced from a single sample in a study of T-cell reconstitution after alpha-beta-depleted transplantation in children. The library targeted TCRbeta and was prepared with unique molecular identifiers. MiXCR was run by TCRdb on the PCR reads, yielding one entry per CDR3 protein. The sample lists around 370,000 distinct CDR3 sequences, 10% occurring once. This specimen was PBMCs from the stem cell graft donor, taken from the stem cell graft. These receptors came from a human donor who donated a stem cell graft to a child with acute lymphoblastic leukemia.

The chain carries TRBV19 and TRBJ2-1; possibly TRBD1 for D (6 bases). CDR1 is LNHDA, CDR2 SQIVND, per germline (reference sequence). Between the trimmed V and J ends, which lost 5 bases and 3 bases, there was a span of 11 bases. This CDR3 region has 14 residues. CDR3 nucleotide sequence: TGTGCCAGTAGTCCAAGACAGGTCTACAATGAGCAGTTCTTC. Translating it yields CASSPRQVYNEQFF.

J is TRBJ2-3 and V is TRBV20-1; D gene uncertain. This CDR3 contains 12 residues. Germline lookup yields CDR1 DFQATT and CDR2 SNEGSKA (reference sequence). The V gene lost 3 bases and the J gene lost 1 base, with 5 bases spanning the gap. The CDR3 bases are TGCAGTGCTAGGCCCGGCACAGATACGCAGTATTTT. Protein: CSARPGTDTQYF.

The genes are TRBV27 and TRBJ2-2; no reliable D call. This CDR3 spans 14 amino acids. Per germline, CDR1 MNHEY and CDR2 SMNVEV (reference sequence). Trimming removed 7 bases at V and 5 bases at J, with 14 bases between. CDR3 loop: CASTKALATGELFF. CDR3 DNA sequence: TGTGCCAGCACCAAAGCGCTGGCGACCGGGGAGCTGTTTTTT.

V usage is TRBV12-5 and J usage is TRBJ2-2; D call uncertain. The germline V gene encodes CDR1 LGHNT and CDR2 FRNRAP. The CDR3 sequence is 12 residues long. V shed 3 bases and J shed 3 bases, with 2 bases lying between them. The CDR3, as DNA: TGTGCTAGTGGTTTCGACACCGGGGAGCTGTTTTTT. Its protein is CASGFDTGELFF.

The rearrangement uses TRBV7-8 and TRBJ1-3; D is unresolved. The V gene lost 0 bases and the J gene lost 2 bases, with 8 bases spanning the gap. The CDR3 is made up of 15 amino acids. CDR1 SGHVS and CDR2 FQNEAQ come from the germline V gene. In DNA, the CDR3 is TGTGCCAGCAGCTTAGCCAAAAGGGCTGGAAACACCATATATTTT. This codes for CASSLAKRAGNTIYF.

This clonotype was found a few times. CDR3 amino acids: CATRPGGTDTQYF. CDR3 in DNA: TGTGCCACCAGACCCGGGGGCACAGATACGCAGTATTTT. The rearrangement links TRBV7-9 to TRBJ2-3, with D perhaps TRBD2 (5 bases). The germline CDR1 and CDR2 sequences are SEHNR and FQNEAQ (reference sequence). There are 13 residues in the CDR3. Trimming stripped 10 bases from V and 1 base from J, with 12 bases between.

This clonotype was found a few times. V and J are TRBV9 and TRBJ1-6, with D uncertain. This CDR3 comprises 15 residues. Germline CDR1 reads SGDLS; CDR2 reads YYNGEE. With 2 bases removed from V and 0 bases from J, the gap between germline ends came to 6 bases. CDR3 region: CASSVGSSYNSPLHF. Here the CDR3 DNA reads TGTGCCAGCAGCGTCGGTAGCTCCTATAATTCACCCCTCCACTTT.

This clonotype was picked up many times. This sequence joins TRBV5-1 and TRBJ2-3; the D call may be TRBD1 or TRBD2 (5 bases each). The CDR3 runs to 16 residues. Germline CDR1 SGHRS, CDR2 YFSETQ. V was shortened by 1 base and J by 0 bases, with 12 bases between the two germline ends. CDR3 protein: CASSLNRDPSTDTQYF. DNA for the CDR3: TGCGCCAGCAGCTTGAATCGGGACCCTAGCACAGATACGCAGTATTTT.

This clonotype showed up many times. The chain is built from TRBV20-1 and TRBJ2-2, with D tentatively TRBD1 (6 bases). From germline, CDR1 is DFQATT and CDR2 SNEGSKA (reference sequence). V was trimmed by 5 bases and J by 5 bases, leaving 9 bases between them. The CDR3 length is 12 residues. CDR3 protein: CSAGGQTGELFF. CDR3 nucleotide sequence: TGCAGTGCTGGGGGACAAACCGGGGAGCTGTTTTTT.

V is TRBV7-2 and J is TRBJ2-2; no clear D. This CDR3 has 16 residues. Germline CDR1 SGHTA, CDR2 FQGNSA. V gave up 1 base and J gave up 4 bases, with 13 bases separating them. The CDR3 sequence is CASSLGSTGSTGELFF. CDR3 bases: TGTGCCAGCAGCTTAGGTAGCACTGGTAGCACCGGGGAGCTGTTTTTT.

This clonotype came up a few times. The gene calls are TRBV27 and TRBJ2-3; no firm D call. CDR3 length equals 14 residues. Between the trimmed V and J ends, which lost 8 bases and 4 bases, there was a span of 16 bases. CDR1 and CDR2 from the germline V gene are MNHEY and SMNVEV (reference sequence). CDR3 residues: CASGVFVSADTQYF. CDR3 bases: TGTGCCAGCGGCGTATTCGTATCGGCAGATACGCAGTATTTT.

The chain couples TRBV19 to TRBJ2-3, with D possibly matching TRBD1 (5 bases). V gave up 4 bases and J gave up 6 bases, with 11 bases separating them. The CDR3 is 13 amino acids. CDR1 is LNHDA and CDR2 is SQIVND in the germline V gene (reference sequence). The CDR3 nucleotides are TGTGCCAGTAGTACCGCAGGGAAGGATACGCAGTATTTT. Encoded protein: CASSTAGKDTQYF.

This clonotype has just a few counts. The chain carries TRBV6-5 and TRBJ2-7; 7 bases agree with TRBD1. The junction had 6 bases not matched to a gene; V was cut back by 4 bases and J by 3 bases. From germline, CDR1 is MNHEY and CDR2 SVGAGI. The CDR3 is 14 amino acids. The CDR3: CASSLGTEIYEQYF. Written as DNA, the CDR3 is TGTGCCAGCAGTTTAGGGACAGAAATCTACGAGCAGTACTTC.

This clonotype was seen a handful of times. The chain joins TRBV6-1 to TRBJ2-5; possibly TRBD1 or TRBD2 for D (5 bases each). The CDR3 totals 14 residues. The germline CDR1 and CDR2 sequences are MNHNS and SASEGT. Trimming removed 6 bases at V and 5 bases at J, with 16 bases between. The CDR3 is CASRPRDPRETQYF. In nucleotides, the CDR3 is TGTGCCAGCAGACCCCGGGACCCTCGGGAGACCCAGTACTTC.

The table lists this clonotype with many counts. J is TRBJ2-7 and V is TRBV2, with 10 bases lining up with TRBD1. This CDR3 is 13 amino acids long. With V trimmed by 8 bases and J by 6 bases, 7 bases remained unmatched. CDR1 is SNHLY, CDR2 FYNNEI, per germline. CDR3 coding DNA: TGTGCCAGCCCCGGGACAGGGGCTTCCGAGCAGTACTTC. Translated, it gives CASPGTGASEQYF. Supplemented by reference TRBV2 and TRBJ2-7, the full variable domain reads EPEVTQTPSHQVTQMGQEVILRCVPISNHLYFYWYRQILGQKVEFLVSFYNNEISEKSEIFDDQFSVERPDGSNFTLKIRSTKLEDSAMYFCASPGTGASEQYFGPGTRLTVT.

The V and J genes are TRBV5-1 and TRBJ2-5, with 7 nucleotides matching TRBD1. Trimming at V came to 4 bases and at J to 5 bases, leaving 5 bases not matched to a gene. This CDR3 region has 13 residues. Germline-derived CDR1 and CDR2 are SGHRS and YFSETQ. This CDR3 is CASSGGTDETQYF. The CDR3 DNA reads TGCGCCAGCAGCGGTGGGACAGACGAGACCCAGTACTTC.

This clonotype was detected many times. The chain links TRBV29-1 to TRBJ1-3, with a possible D match to TRBD1 (6 bases). Germline lookup yields CDR1 SQVTM and CDR2 ANQGSEA. CDR3 length equals 14 residues. Trimming stripped 4 bases from V and 1 base from J, with 11 bases between. The CDR3 DNA sequence: TGCAGCGTTGCAACTACAGGGTCTGGAAACACCATATATTTT. This sequence encodes CSVATTGSGNTIYF. The variable domain in full, completed from reference TRBV29-1 and TRBJ1-3, reads SAVISQKPSRDICQRGTSLTIQCQVDSQVTMMFWYRQQPGQSLTLIATANQGSEATYESGFVIDKFPISRPNLTFSTLTVSNMSPEDSSIYLCSVATTGSGNTIYFGEGSWLTVV.

This clonotype has only a few counts. The chain employs TRBV4-3 and TRBJ1-2, with D possibly TRBD1 on 5 matching bases. Germline V gene sequence: CDR1 LGHNA, CDR2 YSLEER. The CDR3 is 12 residues long. The germline V and J ends were trimmed by 4 bases and 10 bases, with 13 bases remaining between them. The chain's CDR3 is CASSPGGSDYTF. The CDR3 coding sequence is TGCGCCAGCAGCCCCGGGGGATCTGACTACACCTTC.

This clonotype has a handful of counts. The chain carries TRBV20-1 and TRBJ2-2; 9 nucleotides match TRBD1. The CDR3 length is 15 residues. The germline V gene encodes CDR1 DFQATT and CDR2 SNEGSKA (reference sequence). V dropped 5 bases and J dropped 9; count of bases not matched to a gene: 13. The CDR3 spells CSASPVGTGSRELFF. CDR3 DNA sequence: TGCAGTGCTTCTCCCGTGGGGACAGGGTCGAGGGAGCTGTTTTTT.

This clonotype was detected a few times. The chain employs TRBV7-2 and TRBJ2-2; D is perhaps TRBD2 (5 bases). Trimming took off 5 bases at V and 3 bases at J, with 16 bases between the two ends. The germline V gene encodes CDR1 SGHTA and CDR2 FQGNSA. The CDR3 runs 16 residues. Written as DNA, the CDR3 is TGTGCCAGCAGCCCGCCCTTGGGGAGATACACCGGGGAGCTGTTTTTT. This codes for CASSPPLGRYTGELFF.

This clonotype was seen many times. The V and J genes are TRBV24-1 and TRBJ2-1; 7 nucleotides match TRBD2. The CDR3 spans 15 residues. The germline gives CDR1 KGHDR, CDR2 SFDVKD. V lost 4 bases and J lost 0; bases outside the gene matches: 2. CDR3 sequence: CATSDERDSYNEQFF. CDR3 bases: TGTGCCACCAGTGACGAGCGGGACTCCTACAATGAGCAGTTCTTC.

The rearrangement uses TRBV11-1 and TRBJ2-7; D ambiguous. This CDR3 spans 14 amino acids. Trimming left V 1 base short and J 4 bases short, with 11 bases between. From germline, CDR1 is SGHAT and CDR2 FQDESV (reference sequence). The CDR3 DNA sequence: TGTGCCAGCAGCTTAGGCTCCGACCTTTACGAGCAGTACTTC. Its translation: CASSLGSDLYEQYF.

J is TRBJ1-5 and V is TRBV12-3 or TRBV12-4; unclear D gene. V was clipped by 7 bases and J by 7 bases, with 11 bases between them. CDR3 size: 12 residues. DNA for the CDR3: TGTGCCAGCAAGAGTCCCGGGCAGCCCCAGCATTTT. Its translation is CASKSPGQPQHF.

This clonotype was counted ten times or more. This chain links TRBV29-1 with TRBJ2-4; tentative D call: TRBD1 (5 bases). The CDR3 consists of 14 residues. V was shortened by 5 bases and J by 0 bases, with 11 bases between the two germline ends. Germline V gene lookup returns CDR1 SQVTM and CDR2 ANQGSEA. CDR3 amino acids: CSVSLGLAKNIQYF. CDR3 nucleotides: TGCAGCGTTAGTTTGGGGCTAGCCAAAAACATTCAGTACTTC.

This clonotype appeared a few times. V and J are TRBV12-3 or TRBV12-4 and TRBJ2-1, with a possible D match to TRBD2 (5 bases). The CDR3 length is 17 residues. V was shortened by 3 bases and J by 5 bases, with 20 bases between the two germline ends. The CDR3 sequence is CASSFLALIVKNNEQFF. DNA for the CDR3: TGTGCCAGCAGTTTCCTAGCCCTGATTGTGAAGAACAATGAGCAGTTCTTC.

This clonotype has more than one count but fewer than ten. The rearrangement uses TRBV12-3 or TRBV12-4 and TRBJ2-7; tentative D call: TRBD2 (6 bases). The V end was cut by 2 bases, the J end by 6 bases, with 20 bases between. This CDR3 contains 16 residues. CDR3 protein: CASSLILSEGVGEQYF. CDR3 DNA sequence: TGTGCCAGCAGTTTAATACTATCGGAGGGTGTGGGCGAGCAGTACTTC.

This clonotype was counted between two and nine times. This chain connects TRBV27 to TRBJ2-7; 8 bases match TRBD1. The germline gives CDR1 MNHEY, CDR2 SMNVEV (reference sequence). The trim removed 2 bases at V and 3 bases at J, leaving 9 bases unmatched. The CDR3 is 16 residues long. CDR3 coding DNA: TGTGCCAGCAGTTTAAGCGCGCGACAGGGGCACTACGAGCAGTACTTC. Translated: CASSLSARQGHYEQYF.

This clonotype was seen a handful of times. CDR3 sequence reads: CASSYERDRGGETQYF. CDR3 coding DNA: TGTGCCAGCAGTTACGAGCGGGACAGGGGAGGAGAGACCCAGTACTTC. The chain has TRBV6-5 and TRBJ2-5; 10 bases are shared with TRBD1. CDR1 and CDR2 from the germline V gene are MNHEY and SVGAGI. After removal of 2 bases from V and 4 bases from J, the junction contained 7 bases not matched to a gene. This CDR3 has 16 amino acids.

The table lists this clonotype with a few counts. This chain links TRBV19 with TRBJ2-2, with D tentatively TRBD2 (5 bases). The CDR3 loop spans 17 amino acids. Germline V gene lookup returns CDR1 LNHDA and CDR2 SQIVND (reference sequence). V shed 1 base and J shed 1 base, with 13 bases lying between them. CDR3 in amino acids: CASSIGAAALNTGELFF. CDR3 nucleotides: TGTGCCAGTAGTATAGGAGCGGCAGCTCTGAACACCGGGGAGCTGTTTTTT.

This clonotype showed up just a few times. This CDR3 is CASTNQGGVRNTGELFF. Here the CDR3 DNA reads TGCGCCAGCACTAATCAAGGCGGGGTGCGAAACACCGGGGAGCTGTTTTTT. The chain recombines TRBV5-1 with TRBJ2-2, with D maybe TRBD2 (6 bases). Germline CDR1 reads SGHRS; CDR2 reads YFSETQ. Trimming took off 6 bases at V and 2 bases at J, with 20 bases between the two ends. The CDR3 extends over 17 amino acids. Drawing the rest from reference TRBV5-1 and TRBJ2-2, the complete variable domain is KAGVTQTPRYLIKTRGQQVTLSCSPISGHRSVSWYQQTPGQGLQFLFEYFSETQRNKGNFPGRFSGRQFSNSRSEMNVSTLELGDSALYLCASTNQGGVRNTGELFFGEGSRLTVL.